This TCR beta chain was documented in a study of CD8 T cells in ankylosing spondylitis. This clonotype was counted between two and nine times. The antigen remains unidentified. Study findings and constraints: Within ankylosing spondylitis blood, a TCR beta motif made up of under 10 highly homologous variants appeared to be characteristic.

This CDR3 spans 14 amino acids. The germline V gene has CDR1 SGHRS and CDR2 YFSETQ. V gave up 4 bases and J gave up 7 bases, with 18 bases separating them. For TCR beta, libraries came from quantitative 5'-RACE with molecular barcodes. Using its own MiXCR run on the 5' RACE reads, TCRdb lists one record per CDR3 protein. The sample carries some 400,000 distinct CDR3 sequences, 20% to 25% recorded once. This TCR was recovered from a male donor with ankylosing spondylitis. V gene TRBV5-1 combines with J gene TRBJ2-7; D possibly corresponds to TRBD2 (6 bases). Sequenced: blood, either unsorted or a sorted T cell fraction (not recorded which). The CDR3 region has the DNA TGCGCCAGCAGCCCGGGGGTAGCGCGAGGGGAGCAGTACTTC. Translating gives CASSPGVARGEQYF.